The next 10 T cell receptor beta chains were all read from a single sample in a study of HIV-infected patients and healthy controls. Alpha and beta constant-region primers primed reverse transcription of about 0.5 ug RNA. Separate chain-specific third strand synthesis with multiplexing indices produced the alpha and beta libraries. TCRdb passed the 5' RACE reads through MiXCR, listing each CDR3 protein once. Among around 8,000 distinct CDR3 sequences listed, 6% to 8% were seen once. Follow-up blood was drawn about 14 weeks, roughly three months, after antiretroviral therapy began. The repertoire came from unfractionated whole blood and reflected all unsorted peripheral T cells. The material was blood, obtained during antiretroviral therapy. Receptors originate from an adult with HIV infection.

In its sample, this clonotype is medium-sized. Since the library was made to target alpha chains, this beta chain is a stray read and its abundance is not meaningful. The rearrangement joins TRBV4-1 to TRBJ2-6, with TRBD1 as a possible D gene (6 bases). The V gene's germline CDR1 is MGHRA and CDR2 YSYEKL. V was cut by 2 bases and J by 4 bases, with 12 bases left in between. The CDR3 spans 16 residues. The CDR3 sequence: CASSQIPGTGANVLTF. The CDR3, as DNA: TGCGCCAGCAGCCAAATTCCCGGGACAGGGGCCAACGTCCTGACTTTC.

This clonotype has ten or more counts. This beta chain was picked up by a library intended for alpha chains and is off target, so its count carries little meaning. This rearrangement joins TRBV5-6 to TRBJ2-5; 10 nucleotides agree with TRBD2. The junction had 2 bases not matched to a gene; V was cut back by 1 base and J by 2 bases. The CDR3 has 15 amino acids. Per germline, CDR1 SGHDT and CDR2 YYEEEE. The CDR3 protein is CASSLLLAGQETQYF. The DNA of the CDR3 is TGTGCCAGCAGCTTGCTACTAGCGGGGCAAGAGACCCAGTACTTC.

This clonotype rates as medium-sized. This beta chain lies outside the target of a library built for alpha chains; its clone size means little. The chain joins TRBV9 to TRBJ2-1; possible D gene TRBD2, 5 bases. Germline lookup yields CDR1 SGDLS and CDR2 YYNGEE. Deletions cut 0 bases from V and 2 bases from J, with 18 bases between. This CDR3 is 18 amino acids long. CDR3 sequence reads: CASSVAQTVAGTYNEQFF. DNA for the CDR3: TGTGCCAGCAGCGTAGCTCAGACCGTTGCCGGGACCTACAATGAGCAGTTCTTC.

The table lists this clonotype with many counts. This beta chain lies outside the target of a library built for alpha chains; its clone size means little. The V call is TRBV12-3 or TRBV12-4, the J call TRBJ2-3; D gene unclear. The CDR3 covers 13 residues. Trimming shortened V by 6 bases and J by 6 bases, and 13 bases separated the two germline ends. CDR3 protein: CASSLSVSDTQYF. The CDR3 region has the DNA TGTGCCAGCAGCCTTTCTGTCTCCGATACGCAGTATTTT.

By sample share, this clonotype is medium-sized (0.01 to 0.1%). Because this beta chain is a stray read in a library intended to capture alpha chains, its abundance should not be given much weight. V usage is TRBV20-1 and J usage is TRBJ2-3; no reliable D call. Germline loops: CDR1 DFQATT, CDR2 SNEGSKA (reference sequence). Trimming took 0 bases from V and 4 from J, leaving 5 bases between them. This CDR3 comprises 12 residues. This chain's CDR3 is CSARDWADTQYF. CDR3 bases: TGCAGTGCTAGAGATTGGGCAGATACGCAGTATTTT.

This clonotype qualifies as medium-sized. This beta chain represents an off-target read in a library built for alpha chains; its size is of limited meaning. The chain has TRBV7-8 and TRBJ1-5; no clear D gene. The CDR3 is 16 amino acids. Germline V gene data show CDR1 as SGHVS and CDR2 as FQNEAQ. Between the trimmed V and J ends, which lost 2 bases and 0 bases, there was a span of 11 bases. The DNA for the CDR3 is TGTGCCAGCAGCTTACTCCTCCGCGGTAGCAATCAGCCCCAGCATTTT. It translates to CASSLLLRGSNQPQHF.

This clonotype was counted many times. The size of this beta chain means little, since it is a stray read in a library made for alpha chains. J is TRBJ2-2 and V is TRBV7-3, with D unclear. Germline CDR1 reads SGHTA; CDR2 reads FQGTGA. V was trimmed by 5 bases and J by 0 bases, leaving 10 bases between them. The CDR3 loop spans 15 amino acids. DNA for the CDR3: TGTGCCAGCAGCCCTTCCGGCCCGAACACCGGGGAGCTGTTTTTT. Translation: CASSPSGPNTGELFF.

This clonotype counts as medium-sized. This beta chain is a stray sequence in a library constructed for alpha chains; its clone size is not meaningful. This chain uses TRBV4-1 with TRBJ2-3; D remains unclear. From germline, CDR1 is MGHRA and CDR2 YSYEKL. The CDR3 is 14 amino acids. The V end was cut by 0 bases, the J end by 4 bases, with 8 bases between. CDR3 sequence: CASSQEPSPDTQYF. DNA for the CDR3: TGCGCCAGCAGCCAAGAGCCCAGTCCAGATACGCAGTATTTT.

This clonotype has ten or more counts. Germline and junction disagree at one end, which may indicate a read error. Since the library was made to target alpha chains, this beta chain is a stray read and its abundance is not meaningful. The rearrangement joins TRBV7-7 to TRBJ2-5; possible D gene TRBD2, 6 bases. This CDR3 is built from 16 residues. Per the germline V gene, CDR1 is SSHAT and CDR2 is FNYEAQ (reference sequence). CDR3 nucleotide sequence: TGTGCTAGCAGCTTAGTCGGCGGGGTAGATGGGGAGACCCAGTACTTC. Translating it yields CASSLVGGVDGETQYF.

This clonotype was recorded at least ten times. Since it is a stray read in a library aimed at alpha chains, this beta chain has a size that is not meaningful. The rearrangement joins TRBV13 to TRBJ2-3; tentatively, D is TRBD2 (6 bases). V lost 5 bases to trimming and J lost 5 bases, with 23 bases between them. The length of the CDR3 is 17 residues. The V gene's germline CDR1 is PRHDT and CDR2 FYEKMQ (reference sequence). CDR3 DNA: TGTGCCAGCAGCCTGCCGACTAGTAGTTTGGGAGGAGATACGCAGTATTTT. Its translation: CASSLPTSSLGGDTQYF. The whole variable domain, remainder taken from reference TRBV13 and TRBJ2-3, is AAGVIQSPRHLIKEKRETATLKCYPIPRHDTVYWYQQGPGQDPQFLISFYEKMQSDKGSIPDRFSAQQFSDYHSELNMSSLELGDSALYFCASSLPTSSLGGDTQYFGPGTRLTVL.